Listed below are T cell receptor beta chains from one sample, sequenced in a study of a mutant IDH1 vaccine in newly diagnosed glioma. Their antigen targets remain unknown. Profiling relied on immunoSEQ multiplex PCR, and the TCRdb table lists in-frame clones only, not all of them. The sample carries about 46,000 clones, approximately 92% recorded once. Sequenced here: PBMCs, sampled from a glioma patient whose treatment included an IDH1 peptide vaccine. The receptors were sampled from a man aged 50-59 years with glioma. Both conserved end residues are part of each CDR3. The size of a clone is reported for some rows only, either as once, few or many, or as a class for expanded clones.

v_call	cdr3_length	clone_size	j_call	cdr3_aa
TRBV27	16	-	TRBJ2-2	CASSFVTGVITGELFF
TRBV7-2	14	-	TRBJ1-2	CASSPPGGGYGYTF
TRBV21-1	19	-	TRBJ2-4	CASGEGGTSGRLAKNIQYF
TRBV7-2	15	-	TRBJ2-2	CASSPQGAGSGELFF
TRBV27	13	once	TRBJ1-4	CASSFGLNEKLFF
TRBV2	14	-	TRBJ2-1	CASSDGGGRSEQFF
TRBV4-1	12	-	TRBJ1-1	CASRLGNTEAFF
TRBV28	16	-	TRBJ2-7	CASSLGGTGPPYEQYF
TRBV5-1	13	-	-	CASSVAGEYEQYF
TRBV30	14	-	TRBJ1-1	CAWSGGAGPTEAFF
TRBV7-8	17	-	TRBJ2-2	CASSLAPEGSFPGELFF
TRBV2	12	few	TRBJ1-1	CASNWMYTEAFF
TRBV4-1	15	-	TRBJ2-7	CASSQEVLAGDWQYF
TRBV5-1	14	-	TRBJ2-5	CASSLTGATETQYF
TRBV5-1	14	-	TRBJ2-1	CASSSSDNYNEQFF
TRBV5-1	18	-	TRBJ2-3	CASSRGTSGSTWTDTQYF
TRBV7-2	13	-	TRBJ2-5	CASSSRSLQTQYF
TRBV19	17	-	TRBJ1-4	CASSIAGQRRTNEKLFF
TRBV7-7	15	-	TRBJ2-1	CASSPTNLQGNEQFF
TRBV5-6	14	-	TRBJ1-6	CASSLTGVNSPLHF
TRBV10-3	16	-	TRBJ2-3	CAISSATSGVTDTQYF
TRBV7-3	13	-	TRBJ2-7	CASSSTRAGEQYF
TRBV4-2	13	-	TRBJ2-7	CASSQDRVTEQYF
TRBV27	13	-	TRBJ1-2	CASRPTGNYGYTF
TRBV7-8	15	-	TRBJ2-2	CASSLRQGYTGELFF
TRBV6-5	13	-	TRBJ1-6	CASCRDYNSPLHF
TRBV11-2	14	-	TRBJ1-2	CASSLPGQGRGYTF
TRBV5-6	14	-	-	CASSSQGPGYEQYF
TRBV5-1	15	-	TRBJ2-2	CASSLVTGWAGELFF
TRBV5-1	11	-	TRBJ2-2	CASSLDGELFF
TRBV9	15	-	TRBJ2-7	CASSVGAGYSYEQYF
TRBV6-1	14	-	TRBJ2-3	CASSERTYTDTQYF
TRBV6-5	12	once	TRBJ2-7	CATRQPVGEQYF
TRBV11-2	18	-	TRBJ1-1	CASSGGQFDPTSNTEAFF
TRBV4-3	15	-	TRBJ1-2	CASSPRDRGPYGYTF
TRBV5-8	14	-	TRBJ1-5	CASSLGTPNQPQHF
TRBV28	13	-	TRBJ2-7	CASSAGGLYEQYF
TRBV9	14	-	TRBJ2-2	CASSVVGGTGELFF
TRBV4-3	17	few	TRBJ2-3	CASSQDPVGSSTDTQYF
TRBV9	15	once	TRBJ2-1	CASSVAAGGYNEQFF
TRBV2	13	-	TRBJ2-3	CASNLGATDTQYF
TRBV4-1	11	-	TRBJ2-1	CASSQDNEQFF
TRBV18	13	-	TRBJ2-7	CASSRRQPYEQYF
TRBV5-6	13	once	TRBJ2-1	CASSLNSINEQFF
TRBV5-1	13	once	TRBJ1-6	CASSLQGGSPLHF
TRBV6-1	13	-	TRBJ2-2	CASRTGLGGELFF
TRBV7-2	15	once	TRBJ2-3	CASSLAGTRGNTQYF
TRBV5-6	12	-	TRBJ1-2	CASSHGPNGYTF
TRBV5-1	15	-	TRBJ2-1	CASSIRDRGYNEQFF